The clone carrying this T cell receptor beta chain showed up just a few times. Unique molecular identifiers were incorporated during preparation of the TCRbeta library. MiXCR, run by TCRdb on the PCR reads, gives a single entry per CDR3 protein. Of a few hundred thousand distinct CDR3 sequences listed, about 12% were seen once; the top ten hold about 5%. The source of the sample is a study of T-cell reconstitution after alpha-beta-depleted transplantation in children. Germline CDR1 MNHEY, CDR2 SVGEGT. This CDR3 is 14 amino acids long. V lost 7 bases to trimming and J lost 5 bases, with 14 bases between them.

The source material was PBMCs from the stem cell graft donor, sampled from the stem cell graft. V is TRBV6-2 or TRBV6-3 and J is TRBJ2-2; D perhaps matches TRBD2 (6 bases). The receptor was derived from a human donor who donated a stem cell graft to a child with combined immunodeficiency. The CDR3 nucleotides are TGTGCCAGCACCCCTTGGGGGGAAACCGGGGAGCTGTTTTTT. It specifies CASTPWGETGELFF.